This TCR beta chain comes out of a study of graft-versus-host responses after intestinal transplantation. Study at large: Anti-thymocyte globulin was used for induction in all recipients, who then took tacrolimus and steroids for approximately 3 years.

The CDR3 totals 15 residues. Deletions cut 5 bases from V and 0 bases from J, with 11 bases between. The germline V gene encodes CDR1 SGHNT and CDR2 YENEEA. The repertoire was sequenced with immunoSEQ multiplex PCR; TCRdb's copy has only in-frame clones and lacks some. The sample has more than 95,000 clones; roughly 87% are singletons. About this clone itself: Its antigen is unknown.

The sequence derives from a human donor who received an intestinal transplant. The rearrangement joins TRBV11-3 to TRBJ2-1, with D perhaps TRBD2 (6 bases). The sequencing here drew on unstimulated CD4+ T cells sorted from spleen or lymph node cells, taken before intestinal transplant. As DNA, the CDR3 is TGTGCCAGCAGCGTTGGGAGGAGCTCCTACAATGAGCAGTTCTTC. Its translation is CASSVGRSSYNEQFF. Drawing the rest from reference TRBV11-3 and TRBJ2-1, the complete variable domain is EAGVVQSPRYKIIEKKQPVAFWCNPISGHNTLYWYLQNLGQGPELLIRYENEEAVDDSQLPKDRFSAERLKGVDSTLKIQPAELGDSAVYLCASSVGRSSYNEQFFGPGTRLTVL.